A selection of T cell receptor beta chains follows, all from one sample in a study of OX40 agonist ivuxolimab in advanced cancers. Measured with immunoSEQ multiplex PCR; TCRdb has only the in-frame clones, and not every one. The top ten clones hold about 1.5% of a sample with about 88,000 clones, about 87% of them seen once. Specimen: CD4+ or CD8+ T cells sorted from blood, collected in a trial of the OX40 agonist ivuxolimab. Every receptor here comes from an adult with an advanced solid tumor such as melanoma, head and neck, liver or kidney cancer. CDR3s include the opening cysteine and the closing phenylalanine or tryptophan. D genes are given only for firm matches. Only part of the rows carry a size: once, few, many, or a class if the clone is expanded.

d_call: TRBD2; clone_size: NA; v_call: TRBV14; j_call: TRBJ2-5; cdr3_aa: CASSPAGALRTQYF; cdr3_nt: TGTGCCAGCAGCCCAGCGGGAGCCCTCCGGACCCAGTACTTC
d_call: TRBD2; clone_size: NA; v_call: TRBV2; j_call: TRBJ2-3; cdr3_aa: CASSEVLAGSTDTQYF; cdr3_nt: TGTGCCAGCAGTGAAGTCCTAGCGGGGAGCACAGATACGCAGTATTTT
d_call: NA; clone_size: NA; v_call: TRBV27; j_call: TRBJ2-7; cdr3_aa: CASSPLSQSYEQYF; cdr3_nt: TGTGCCAGCAGTCCATTGTCGCAGTCCTACGAGCAGTACTTC
d_call: NA; clone_size: once; v_call: TRBV11-2; j_call: TRBJ1-4; cdr3_aa: CASSLEGATNEKLFF; cdr3_nt: TGTGCCAGCAGCTTAGAGGGGGCAACTAATGAAAAACTGTTTTTT
d_call: TRBD2; clone_size: NA; v_call: TRBV18; j_call: TRBJ2-1; cdr3_aa: CASSPRGLEVFF; cdr3_nt: TGTGCCAGCTCACCACGGGGACTAGAGGTGTTCTTC
d_call: TRBD1; clone_size: NA; v_call: TRBV6-5; j_call: TRBJ1-5; cdr3_aa: CASSLGQYSNQPQHF; cdr3_nt: TGTGCCAGCAGCTTGGGACAGTATAGCAATCAGCCCCAGCATTTT
d_call: NA; clone_size: NA; v_call: TRBV5-1; j_call: TRBJ2-7; cdr3_aa: CASSTSGSGYEQYF; cdr3_nt: TGCGCCAGCAGCACCAGCGGTAGCGGCTACGAGCAGTACTTC
d_call: TRBD2; clone_size: NA; v_call: TRBV5-6; j_call: TRBJ2-7; cdr3_aa: CASSDGLAGQQQYF; cdr3_nt: TGTGCCAGCAGCGATGGACTAGCGGGCCAGCAGCAGTACTTC
d_call: TRBD1; clone_size: few; v_call: TRBV19; j_call: TRBJ2-4; cdr3_aa: CASSIETGVAIQYF; cdr3_nt: TGTGCCAGTAGTATAGAGACAGGGGTCGCCATTCAGTACTTC
d_call: NA; clone_size: NA; v_call: TRBV6-5; j_call: TRBJ2-3; cdr3_aa: CASRRDATDTQYF; cdr3_nt: TGTGCCAGCAGACGGGACGCCACAGATACGCAGTATTTT
d_call: TRBD2; clone_size: NA; v_call: TRBV4-1; j_call: TRBJ2-2; cdr3_aa: CASSLRAGGPGTGELFF; cdr3_nt: TGCGCCAGCAGCCTTCGAGCGGGGGGGCCGGGCACCGGGGAGCTGTTTTTT
d_call: TRBD1; clone_size: NA; v_call: TRBV27; j_call: TRBJ2-7; cdr3_aa: CASSLPGTGGYEQYF; cdr3_nt: TGTGCCAGCAGTCTACCCGGGACAGGGGGCTACGAGCAGTACTTC
d_call: NA; clone_size: NA; v_call: TRBV2; j_call: TRBJ2-5; cdr3_aa: CASSEDSGAQETQYF; cdr3_nt: TGTGCCAGCAGTGAAGACAGTGGGGCCCAAGAGACCCAGTACTTC
d_call: TRBD2; clone_size: NA; v_call: TRBV11-2; j_call: TRBJ2-7; cdr3_aa: CASSGRTSGPYEQYF; cdr3_nt: TGTGCCAGCAGCGGAAGGACTAGCGGACCCTACGAGCAGTACTTC
d_call: NA; clone_size: NA; v_call: TRBV7-9; j_call: TRBJ2-7; cdr3_aa: CASSLGEVQSSYEQYF; cdr3_nt: TGTGCCAGCAGCTTAGGAGAGGTCCAGAGCTCCTACGAGCAGTACTTC
d_call: TRBD2; clone_size: once; v_call: TRBV6-1; j_call: TRBJ2-5; cdr3_aa: CASLKRGRETQYF; cdr3_nt: TGTGCCAGCCTGAAGCGGGGGAGGGAGACCCAGTACTTC
d_call: TRBD2; clone_size: NA; v_call: TRBV11-2; j_call: TRBJ2-3; cdr3_aa: CASSRPGLAGVSTDTQYF; cdr3_nt: TGTGCCAGCAGCCGCCCGGGACTAGCGGGGGTTAGCACAGATACGCAGTATTTT
d_call: TRBD1; clone_size: NA; v_call: TRBV5-5; j_call: TRBJ1-5; cdr3_aa: CASSSTGDSQPQHF; cdr3_nt: TGTGCCAGCAGCTCGACAGGGGACAGTCAGCCCCAGCATTTT
d_call: TRBD2; clone_size: NA; v_call: TRBV5-1; j_call: TRBJ2-3; cdr3_aa: CASSTGLAGEDTQYF; cdr3_nt: TGCGCCAGCAGCACCGGACTAGCGGGAGAAGATACGCAGTATTTT
d_call: TRBD1; clone_size: NA; v_call: TRBV19; j_call: TRBJ2-1; cdr3_aa: CASSFPGQGSLNEQFF; cdr3_nt: TGTGCCAGTAGCTTTCCGGGACAGGGGTCCCTCAATGAGCAGTTCTTC
d_call: NA; clone_size: NA; v_call: TRBV5-1; j_call: TRBJ2-5; cdr3_aa: CASSVDSDSEETQYF; cdr3_nt: TGCGCCAGCAGCGTGGACAGCGACTCCGAAGAGACCCAGTACTTC
d_call: TRBD1; clone_size: NA; v_call: TRBV9; j_call: TRBJ2-4; cdr3_aa: CASSVRGTGNDIQYF; cdr3_nt: TGTGCCAGCAGCGTCCGGGGGACAGGGAACGACATTCAGTACTTC
d_call: TRBD2; clone_size: NA; v_call: TRBV5-5; j_call: TRBJ2-5; cdr3_aa: CASSSRVAGETQYF; cdr3_nt: TGTGCCAGCAGTTCCAGGGTAGCGGGTGAGACCCAGTACTTC
d_call: TRBD2; clone_size: NA; v_call: TRBV27; j_call: TRBJ2-5; cdr3_aa: CASSAGLAGGETQYF; cdr3_nt: TGTGCCAGCAGTGCGGGACTAGCGGGAGGGGAGACCCAGTACTTC
d_call: NA; clone_size: NA; v_call: TRBV7-2; j_call: TRBJ1-2; cdr3_aa: CASSPETGLHGYTF; cdr3_nt: TGTGCCAGCAGCCCGGAAACAGGGCTACATGGCTACACCTTC
d_call: TRBD1; clone_size: NA; v_call: TRBV6-1; j_call: TRBJ2-7; cdr3_aa: CASSGQQGPHEQYF; cdr3_nt: TGTGCCAGCAGTGGCCAACAGGGGCCCCACGAGCAGTACTTC
d_call: NA; clone_size: NA; v_call: TRBV4-1; j_call: TRBJ2-6; cdr3_aa: CASSRQGSGANVLTF; cdr3_nt: TGCGCCAGCAGCCGTCAGGGGTCTGGGGCCAACGTCCTGACTTTC
d_call: TRBD1; clone_size: NA; v_call: TRBV29-1; j_call: TRBJ1-1; cdr3_aa: CSVERGQGNTEAFF; cdr3_nt: TGCAGCGTTGAACGGGGACAGGGAAACACTGAAGCTTTCTTT
d_call: TRBD1; clone_size: NA; v_call: TRBV9; j_call: TRBJ1-4; cdr3_aa: CASSVDALDRVTEKLFF; cdr3_nt: TGTGCCAGCAGCGTAGATGCCCTGGACAGGGTGACTGAAAAACTGTTTTTT
d_call: NA; clone_size: NA; v_call: TRBV4-1; j_call: TRBJ1-1; cdr3_aa: CASSQDPATLATEAFF; cdr3_nt: TGCGCCAGCAGCCAAGATCCAGCTACACTGGCGACTGAAGCTTTCTTT
d_call: TRBD1; clone_size: NA; v_call: TRBV19; j_call: TRBJ2-5; cdr3_aa: CASSTRTGQRQETQYF; cdr3_nt: TGTGCCAGTAGTACTCGGACAGGGCAGAGGCAAGAGACCCAGTACTTC
d_call: TRBD1; clone_size: NA; v_call: TRBV19; j_call: TRBJ1-1; cdr3_aa: CASRPGTVNTEAFF; cdr3_nt: TGTGCCAGTAGACCTGGGACAGTGAACACTGAAGCTTTCTTT
d_call: TRBD2; clone_size: NA; v_call: TRBV7-9; j_call: TRBJ2-5; cdr3_aa: CASSFGTNPRAETQYF; cdr3_nt: TGTGCCAGCAGCTTCGGGACTAACCCAAGGGCGGAGACCCAGTACTTC
d_call: NA; clone_size: NA; v_call: TRBV5-8; j_call: TRBJ2-4; cdr3_aa: CASTESGNIQYF; cdr3_nt: TGTGCCAGCACCGAGTCCGGTAACATTCAGTACTTC
d_call: NA; clone_size: NA; v_call: TRBV11-1; j_call: TRBJ1-6; cdr3_aa: CASSLEGQNSPLHF; cdr3_nt: TGTGCCAGCAGCTTAGAAGGGCAGAATTCACCCCTCCACTTT
d_call: NA; clone_size: NA; v_call: TRBV11-3; j_call: TRBJ2-1; cdr3_aa: CASSPGATYNEQFF; cdr3_nt: TGTGCCAGCAGCCCAGGGGCAACCTACAATGAGCAGTTCTTC
d_call: TRBD1; clone_size: NA; v_call: TRBV6-1; j_call: TRBJ2-3; cdr3_aa: CASSRDRDTDTQYF; cdr3_nt: TGTGCCAGCAGCCGGGACAGGGACACAGATACGCAGTATTTT
d_call: TRBD1; clone_size: NA; v_call: TRBV5-1; j_call: TRBJ1-1; cdr3_aa: CASSLETGLVAAEAFF; cdr3_nt: TGCGCCAGCAGCTTGGAGACAGGGTTAGTGGCGGCTGAAGCTTTCTTT
d_call: NA; clone_size: NA; v_call: TRBV5-1; j_call: TRBJ1-2; cdr3_aa: CASSTDRTYYGYTF; cdr3_nt: TGCGCCAGCAGCACTGACAGGACGTACTATGGCTACACCTTC
d_call: TRBD2; clone_size: NA; v_call: TRBV7-9; j_call: TRBJ2-1; cdr3_aa: CASSPRSGSYNEQFF; cdr3_nt: TGTGCCAGCAGCCCAAGGAGCGGGAGTTACAATGAGCAGTTCTTC
d_call: NA; clone_size: NA; v_call: TRBV11-2; j_call: TRBJ2-3; cdr3_aa: CASSLERGGVSGTQYF; cdr3_nt: TGTGCCAGCAGCTTAGAGAGGGGAGGTGTCTCCGGTACGCAGTATTTT
d_call: TRBD1; clone_size: NA; v_call: TRBV30; j_call: TRBJ1-5; cdr3_aa: CAWRDRDRGGGQPQHF; cdr3_nt: TGTGCCTGGAGGGATAGGGACAGGGGTGGGGGTCAGCCCCAGCATTTT
d_call: TRBD1; clone_size: NA; v_call: TRBV7-8; j_call: TRBJ2-7; cdr3_aa: CASSPRDRGNYEQYF; cdr3_nt: TGTGCCAGCAGCCCCCGGGACAGGGGGAACTACGAGCAGTACTTC
d_call: TRBD1; clone_size: NA; v_call: TRBV27; j_call: TRBJ1-3; cdr3_aa: CASSLRGPGNTIYF; cdr3_nt: TGTGCCAGCAGTTTAAGGGGGCCTGGAAACACCATATATTTT
d_call: TRBD2; clone_size: few; v_call: TRBV27; j_call: TRBJ2-7; cdr3_aa: CASSIAGSSYEQYF; cdr3_nt: TGTGCCAGCAGTATAGCGGGTTCCTCCTACGAGCAGTACTTC
d_call: NA; clone_size: NA; v_call: TRBV7-2; j_call: TRBJ2-7; cdr3_aa: CASSLVQSPYEQYF; cdr3_nt: TGTGCCAGCAGCTTAGTTCAGTCCCCCTACGAGCAGTACTTC